This TCR beta chain was documented in a study of T cell responses to AZD1222 COVID-19 vaccine. General study results and limits: The donors showed a predominance of white British ancestry and of females, with possible underestimation of clonal diversity. Every sample of the repertoires postdated the peak T cell response. Spike-wide coverage was observed for vaccine-associated CD4 TCRs, with dominant responses at 160-218 and 743-854.

This table comes from immunoSEQ multiplex PCR, and its TCRdb copy is limited to in-frame clones, with some not included. The data contain roughly 170,000 clones, 94% of them singletons. The CDR3 sequence is 14 residues long. Germline V gene lookup returns CDR1 MNHEY and CDR2 SMNVEV (reference sequence). The germline V and J ends were trimmed by 6 bases and 3 bases, with 15 bases remaining between them. Concerning this clone itself: The antigen is unknown.

Source: peripheral blood, taken 28 days after the second AZD1222 dose. The sequence came from an adult who received the AZD1222 COVID-19 vaccine. The genes are TRBV27 and TRBJ2-7; D possibly corresponds to TRBD1 (5 bases). In DNA form, the CDR3 reads TGTGCCAGCAGGTGGAGCAGGGAAGACTACGAGCAGTACTTC. Translating it yields CASRWSREDYEQYF.